Each of the 2 T cell receptor beta chains below was sequenced from the same sample in a study of T-cell memory formation after mild COVID-19. TCRdb re-analysed the 5' RACE reads in MiXCR, keeping a single row per CDR3 protein. The table includes some 280,000 distinct CDR3 sequences, 16% detected once. Input material: PBMCs or a T cell subset sorted from them (not recorded which). These receptor sequences come from a young man who had mild COVID-19 (a few samples of this study predate the infection). Cell type and time point are not known.

The chain is built from TRBV9 and TRBJ1-1, with D unclear. CDR3 length: 13 amino acids. V was cut by 0 bases and J by 2 bases, with 5 bases left in between. From germline, CDR1 is SGDLS and CDR2 YYNGEE. In nucleotides, the CDR3 is TGTGCCAGCAGCGTAGCCCGAAACACTGAAGCTTTCTTT. Translation: CASSVARNTEAFF.

This clonotype was seen repeatedly, ten times or more. CDR3 nucleotide sequence: TGCGCCAGCAGCTGGGACGGAGAGAACACTGAAGCTTTCTTT. Residues: CASSWDGENTEAFF. The chain is built from TRBV5-1 and TRBJ1-1; TRBD1 is a possible D gene (5 bases). CDR1 and CDR2 from the germline V gene are SGHRS and YFSETQ. This CDR3 spans 14 amino acids. The V end was cut by 3 bases, the J end by 1 base, with 10 bases between. The full variable domain, in which reference TRBV5-1 and TRBJ1-1 provide the parts outside the CDR3, is KAGVTQTPRYLIKTRGQQVTLSCSPISGHRSVSWYQQTPGQGLQFLFEYFSETQRNKGNFPGRFSGRQFSNSRSEMNVSTLELGDSALYLCASSWDGENTEAFFGQGTRLTVV.